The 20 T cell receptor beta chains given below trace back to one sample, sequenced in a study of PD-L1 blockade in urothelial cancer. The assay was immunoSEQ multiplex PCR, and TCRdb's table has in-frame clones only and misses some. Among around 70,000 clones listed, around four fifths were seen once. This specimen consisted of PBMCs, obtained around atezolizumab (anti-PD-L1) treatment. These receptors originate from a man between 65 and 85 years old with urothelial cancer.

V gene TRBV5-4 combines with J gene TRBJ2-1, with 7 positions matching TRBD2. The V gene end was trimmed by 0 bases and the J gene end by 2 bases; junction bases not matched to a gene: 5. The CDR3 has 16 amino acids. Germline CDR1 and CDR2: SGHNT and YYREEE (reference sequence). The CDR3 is CASSLEGGRAYNEQFF. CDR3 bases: TGTGCCAGCAGCTTGGAAGGTGGGAGGGCCTACAATGAGCAGTTCTTC.

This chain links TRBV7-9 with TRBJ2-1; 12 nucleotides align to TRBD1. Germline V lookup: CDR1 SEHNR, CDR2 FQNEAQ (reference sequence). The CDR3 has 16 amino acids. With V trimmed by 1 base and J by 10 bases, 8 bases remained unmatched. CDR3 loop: CASSLGGTGGPLEQFF. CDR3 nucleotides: TGTGCCAGCAGCTTAGGGGGGACAGGGGGCCCCCTGGAGCAGTTCTTC.

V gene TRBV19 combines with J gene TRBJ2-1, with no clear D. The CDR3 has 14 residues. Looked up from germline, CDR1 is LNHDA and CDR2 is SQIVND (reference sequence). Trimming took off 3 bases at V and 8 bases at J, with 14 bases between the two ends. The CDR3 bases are TGTGCCAGTAGTATCTGGTCCCGCCAGGATGAGCAGTTCTTC. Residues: CASSIWSRQDEQFF.

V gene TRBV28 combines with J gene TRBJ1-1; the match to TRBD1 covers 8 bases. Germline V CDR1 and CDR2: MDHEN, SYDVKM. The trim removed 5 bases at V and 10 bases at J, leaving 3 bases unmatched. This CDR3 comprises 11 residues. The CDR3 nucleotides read TGTGCCAGCAGTCCAGACAGGGGAGCTTTCTTT. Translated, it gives CASSPDRGAFF.

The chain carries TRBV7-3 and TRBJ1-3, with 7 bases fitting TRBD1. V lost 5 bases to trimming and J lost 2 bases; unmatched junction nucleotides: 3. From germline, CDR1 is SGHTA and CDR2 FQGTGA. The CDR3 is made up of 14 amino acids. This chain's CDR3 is CASSLGQAGNTIYF. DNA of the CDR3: TGTGCCAGCAGCCTCGGACAGGCTGGAAACACCATATATTTT.

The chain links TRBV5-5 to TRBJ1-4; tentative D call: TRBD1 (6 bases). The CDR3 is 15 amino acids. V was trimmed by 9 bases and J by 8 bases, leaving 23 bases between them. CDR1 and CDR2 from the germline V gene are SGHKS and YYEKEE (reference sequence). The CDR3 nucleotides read TGTGCCACCTCGCCCGGGGGGGGCCTTGGAGAAAAACTGTTTTTT. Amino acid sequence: CATSPGGGLGEKLFF.

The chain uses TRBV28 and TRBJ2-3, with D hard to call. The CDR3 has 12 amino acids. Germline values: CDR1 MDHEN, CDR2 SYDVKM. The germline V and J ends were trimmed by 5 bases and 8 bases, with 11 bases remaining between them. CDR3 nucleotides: TGTGCCAGCAGTCCCTTACTTGGTACGCAGTATTTT. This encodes CASSPLLGTQYF.

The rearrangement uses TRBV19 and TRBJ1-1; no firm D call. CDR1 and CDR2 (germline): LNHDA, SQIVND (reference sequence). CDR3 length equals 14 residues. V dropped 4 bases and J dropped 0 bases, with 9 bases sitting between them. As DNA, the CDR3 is TGTGCCAGTAGTAATACAGCCTTGAACACTGAAGCTTTCTTT. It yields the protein CASSNTALNTEAFF.

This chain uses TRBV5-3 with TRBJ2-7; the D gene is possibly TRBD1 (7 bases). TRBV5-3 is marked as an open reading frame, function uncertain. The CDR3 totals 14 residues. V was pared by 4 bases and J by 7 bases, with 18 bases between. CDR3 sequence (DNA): TGTGCCAGAAGCCCTTCGGCAGGGGGGTGGGAGCAGTACTTC. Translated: CARSPSAGGWEQYF.

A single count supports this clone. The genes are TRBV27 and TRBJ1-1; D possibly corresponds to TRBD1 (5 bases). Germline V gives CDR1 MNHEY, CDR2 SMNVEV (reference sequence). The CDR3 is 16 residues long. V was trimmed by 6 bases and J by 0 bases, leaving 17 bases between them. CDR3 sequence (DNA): TGTGCCAGCAGCTCTAACAACAGGCGGATGAACACTGAAGCTTTCTTT. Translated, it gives CASSSNNRRMNTEAFF.

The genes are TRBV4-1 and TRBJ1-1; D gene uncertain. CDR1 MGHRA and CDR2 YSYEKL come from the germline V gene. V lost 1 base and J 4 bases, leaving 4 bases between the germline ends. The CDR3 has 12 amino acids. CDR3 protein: CASSQGATEAFF. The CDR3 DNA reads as TGCGCCAGCAGCCAAGGGGCCACTGAAGCTTTCTTT.

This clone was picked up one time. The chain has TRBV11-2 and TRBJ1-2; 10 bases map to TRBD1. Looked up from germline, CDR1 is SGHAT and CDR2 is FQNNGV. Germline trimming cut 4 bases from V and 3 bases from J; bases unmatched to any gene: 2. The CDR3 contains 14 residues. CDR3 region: CASSSGTGDYGYTF. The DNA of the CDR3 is TGTGCCAGCAGCTCCGGGACAGGGGACTATGGCTACACCTTC.

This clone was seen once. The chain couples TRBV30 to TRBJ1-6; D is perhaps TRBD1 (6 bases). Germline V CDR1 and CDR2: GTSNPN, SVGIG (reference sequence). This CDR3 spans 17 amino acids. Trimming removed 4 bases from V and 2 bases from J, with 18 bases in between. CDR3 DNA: TGTGCCTGGACCCGCCCCCTACAGGGCACCTATAATTCACCCCTCCACTTT. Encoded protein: CAWTRPLQGTYNSPLHF.

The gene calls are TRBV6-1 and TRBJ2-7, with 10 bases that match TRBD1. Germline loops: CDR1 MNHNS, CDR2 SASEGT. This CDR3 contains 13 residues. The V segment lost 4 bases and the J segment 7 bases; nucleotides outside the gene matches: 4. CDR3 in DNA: TGTGCCAGCAGTGGACAGGGGGCATGGGAGCAGTACTTC. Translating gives CASSGQGAWEQYF.

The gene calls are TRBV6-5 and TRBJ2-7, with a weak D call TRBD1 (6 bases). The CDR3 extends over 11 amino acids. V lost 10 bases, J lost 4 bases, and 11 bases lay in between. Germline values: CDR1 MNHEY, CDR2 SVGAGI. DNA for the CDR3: TGTGCCACCCGACAGGTTTACGAGCAGTACTTC. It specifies CATRQVYEQYF.

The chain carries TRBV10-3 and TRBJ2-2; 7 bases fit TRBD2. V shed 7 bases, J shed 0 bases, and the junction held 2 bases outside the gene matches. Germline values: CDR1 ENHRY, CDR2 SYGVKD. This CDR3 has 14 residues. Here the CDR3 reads CAIKRGANTGELFF. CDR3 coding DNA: TGTGCCATCAAGCGGGGAGCGAACACCGGGGAGCTGTTTTTT.

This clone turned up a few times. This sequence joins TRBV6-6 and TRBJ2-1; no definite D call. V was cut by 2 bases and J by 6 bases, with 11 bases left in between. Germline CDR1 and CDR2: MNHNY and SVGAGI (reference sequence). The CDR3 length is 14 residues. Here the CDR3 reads CASSYTGLSNEQFF. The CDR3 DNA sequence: TGTGCCAGCAGTTACACGGGTCTGAGCAATGAGCAGTTCTTC.

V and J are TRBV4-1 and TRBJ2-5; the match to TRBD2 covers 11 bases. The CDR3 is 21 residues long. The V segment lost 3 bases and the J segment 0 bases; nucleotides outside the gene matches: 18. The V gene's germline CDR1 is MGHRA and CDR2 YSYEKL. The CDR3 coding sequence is TGCGCCAGCAGCCAGGTCCGAATAGCGGGAGGGCCAGGGGGCAACCAAGAGACCCAGTACTTC. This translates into CASSQVRIAGGPGGNQETQYF.

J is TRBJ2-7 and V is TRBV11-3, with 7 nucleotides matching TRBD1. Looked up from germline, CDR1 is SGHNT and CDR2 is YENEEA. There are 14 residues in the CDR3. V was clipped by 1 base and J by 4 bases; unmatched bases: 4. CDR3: CASSLGTQGYEQYF. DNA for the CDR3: TGTGCCAGCAGCTTAGGCACACAGGGGTACGAGCAGTACTTC.

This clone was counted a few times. The CDR3: CASSLGDSSYNEQFF. The CDR3 nucleotides are TGTGCCAGCAGCTTGGGGGACAGCTCCTACAATGAGCAGTTCTTC. This chain connects TRBV5-6 to TRBJ2-1; 7 bases are shared with TRBD1. Germline values: CDR1 SGHDT, CDR2 YYEEEE. V shed 0 bases, J shed 0 bases, and the junction held 0 bases outside the gene matches. This CDR3 is 15 amino acids long.